Listed below are T cell receptor beta chains from one sample, sequenced in a study of shared clonotypes between healthy human individuals. The repertoire was sequenced with immunoSEQ multiplex PCR; TCRdb's copy has only in-frame clones and lacks some. The sample contains about 980,000 clones, around three quarters of which appear only once. The sample comprised memory CD4+ T cells sorted from blood. These TCRs come from a man younger than 35 in good health. Each CDR3 is given with its conserved first and last residue. The D gene is left open where the match is weak. Clone size is shown for a subset of rows, as once, few, many or a class of expanded clone.

j_call clone_size v_call cdr3_length d_call cdr3_aa cdr3_nt
TRBJ2-7 once TRBV6-1 16 TRBD2 CASSELPGLTPLGQYF TGTGCCAGCAGTGAATTGCCGGGACTAACTCCTCTGGGGCAGTACTTC
TRBJ2-7 . TRBV7-9 13 . CASSSWGSYEQYF TGTGCCAGCAGCTCCTGGGGGAGCTACGAGCAGTACTTC
TRBJ1-2 . TRBV6-5 16 TRBD1 CASSYRSAGGVGGYTF TGTGCCAGCAGTTACAGGTCCGCAGGGGGCGTAGGAGGCTACACCTTC
TRBJ1-6 . TRBV5-1 16 TRBD1 CASSLEGQGASSPLHF TGCGCCAGCAGCTTGGAGGGACAGGGGGCTTCTTCACCCCTCCACTTT
TRBJ2-1 . TRBV5-1 16 TRBD2 CASSLVSGTSMNEQFF TGCGCCAGCAGCTTGGTTTCCGGGACTAGCATGAATGAGCAGTTCTTC
TRBJ2-7 . TRBV20-1 10 . CSAKKYEQYF TGCAGTGCCAAGAAGTACGAGCAGTACTTC
TRBJ2-1 few TRBV19 15 . CASSPRDFLTNEQFF TGTGCCAGTAGTCCCCGGGACTTTTTGACTAATGAGCAGTTCTTC
TRBJ2-5 . TRBV5-1 15 TRBD2 CASSATSGEGETQYF TGCGCCAGCAGCGCCACTAGCGGGGAAGGGGAGACCCAGTACTTC
TRBJ2-2 . TRBV5-1 15 . CASRGAHANTGELFF TGCGCCAGCAGAGGCGCACACGCGAACACCGGGGAGCTGTTTTTT
TRBJ2-5 . TRBV7-2 18 TRBD2 CASSLAEGLAGRGGTQYF TGTGCCAGCAGCTTAGCTGAAGGTCTAGCGGGGAGAGGTGGGACCCAGTACTTC
TRBJ1-6 . TRBV7-2 14 . CASSLALEDTPLHF TGTGCCAGCAGCTTAGCGCTTGAGGACACACCCCTCCACTTT
TRBJ1-2 . TRBV4-2 14 . CASSQDAGDYGYTF TGTGCCAGCAGCCAAGATGCAGGGGACTATGGCTACACCTTC
TRBJ2-5 once TRBV7-2 13 . CASSPFDTLSLYF TGTGCCAGCAGCCCATTTGACACCCTCAGCCTTTACTTC
TRBJ2-2 . TRBV5-6 13 . CASSSRGTGELFF TGTGCCAGCAGCTCTAGGGGTACCGGGGAGCTGTTTTTT
TRBJ2-1 . TRBV14 13 . CASSSLPRTEQFF TGTGCCAGCAGCTCCCTACCCCGAACGGAGCAGTTCTTC
TRBJ2-7 once TRBV5-4 13 . CASSFYSTYEQYF TGTGCCAGCAGCTTCTACTCCACCTACGAGCAGTACTTC
TRBJ2-1 . TRBV2 14 . CASSATLNDYEQFF TGTGCCAGCAGTGCAACCCTTAACGACTATGAGCAGTTCTTC
TRBJ2-1 few TRBV11-1 13 . CASSRDTDNEQFF TGTGCCAGCAGCCGGGACACCGACAATGAGCAGTTCTTC
TRBJ2-3 . TRBV2 14 . CASSDVRATDTQYF TGTGCCAGCAGTGATGTCAGGGCGACAGATACGCAGTATTTT
TRBJ2-1 once TRBV9 17 TRBD1 CASTAWEGTGGYNEQFF TGTGCCAGCACCGCTTGGGAGGGGACAGGGGGCTACAATGAGCAGTTCTTC
TRBJ1-5 . TRBV30 15 TRBD1 CAWSVLTGVAQPQHF TGTGCCTGGAGTGTATTGACAGGGGTGGCCCAGCCCCAGCATTTT
TRBJ1-5 . TRBV6-6 14 . CASSYGQANQPQHF TGTGCCAGCAGTTACGGGCAGGCAAATCAGCCCCAGCATTTT
TRBJ2-2 once TRBV19 14 . CASSMILGPVVLFF TGTGCCAGTAGTATGATCCTTGGCCCGGTGGTGCTGTTTTTT
TRBJ1-4 few TRBV5-4 14 . CASSLGLSNEKLFF TGTGCCAGCAGCTTGGGGCTTTCTAATGAAAAACTGTTTTTT
TRBJ2-7 . TRBV23-1 14 . CASSQTPGSYEQYF TGCGCCAGCAGTCAAACCCCCGGATCCTACGAGCAGTACTTC
TRBJ2-1 . TRBV5-4 15 TRBD2 CASSPGLAGYNEQFF TGTGCCAGCAGCCCGGGACTAGCGGGGTACAATGAGCAGTTCTTC
TRBJ1-1 . TRBV11-2 13 . CASSPSRDTEAFF TGTGCCAGCAGCCCCAGCAGGGACACTGAAGCTTTCTTT
TRBJ2-5 . TRBV11-3 14 . CASSPPGRQETQYF TGTGCCAGCAGCCCGCCCGGCCGTCAAGAGACCCAGTACTTC
TRBJ2-3 . TRBV5-5 15 TRBD1 CASSFGTGVTDTQYF TGTGCCAGCAGCTTTGGGACAGGGGTCACAGATACGCAGTATTTT
TRBJ2-1 . TRBV27 11 . CASSSRYEQFF TGTGCCAGCAGTTCCCGGTATGAGCAGTTCTTC
TRBJ1-1 . TRBV18 13 . CASSLNMNTEAFF TGTGCCAGCTCACTGAACATGAACACTGAAGCTTTCTTT
TRBJ2-3 once TRBV14 13 . CASSQLVSDTQYF TGTGCCAGCAGCCAATTGGTCTCAGATACGCAGTATTTT
TRBJ1-1 few TRBV5-1 14 TRBD1 CASSLGDRVSEAFF TGCGCCAGCAGCTTGGGGGACAGGGTCTCTGAAGCTTTCTTT
TRBJ1-4 . TRBV15 14 . CATSIGRVNEKLFF TGTGCCACCAGCATAGGCAGGGTTAATGAAAAACTGTTTTTT
TRBJ1-2 . TRBV27 14 TRBD1 CASSLQGGLSGYTF TGTGCCAGCAGTTTACAGGGGGGACTATCTGGCTACACCTTC
TRBJ2-2 . TRBV11-2 18 . CASSLGRMGGSNTGELFF TGTGCCAGCAGCTTAGGCCGGATGGGGGGTTCGAACACCGGGGAGCTGTTTTTT
TRBJ2-2 . TRBV10-3 14 TRBD1 CAITGTENTGELFF TGTGCCATCACCGGGACAGAGAACACCGGGGAGCTGTTTTTT
TRBJ2-5 once TRBV10-3 12 . CAISARQETQYF TGTGCCATCAGCGCCAGGCAAGAGACCCAGTACTTC
TRBJ1-4 . TRBV28 15 . CASTRRVATNEKLFF TGTGCCAGCACCCGCCGGGTTGCAACTAATGAAAAACTGTTTTTT
TRBJ2-2 . TRBV7-9 14 . CASSFTGRGGELFF TGTGCCAGCAGCTTTACGGGCCGGGGCGGGGAGCTGTTTTTT
TRBJ1-6 . TRBV5-1 15 . CASIRCSGNNSPLHF TGCGCCAGCATTAGGTGCAGTGGGAATAATTCACCCCTCCACTTT